A single sample is the source of the 27 T cell receptor beta chains below, sequenced in a study of OX40 agonist ivuxolimab in advanced cancers. The library was obtained by the immunoSEQ multiplex PCR assay. TCRdb carries this immuneACCESS record with in-frame sequences only. Its versions omit some clonotypes, under half of them owing to an unresolved V gene in the studies checked, with the rest unexplained. The sample table shows over 65,000 clones, and approximately 80% are seen once. Roughly 0.5% of the sample goes to the ten largest clones. The input for sequencing was CD4+ or CD8+ T cells sorted from blood, taken in a trial of the OX40 agonist ivuxolimab. These TCRs come from an adult with an advanced solid tumor such as melanoma, head and neck, liver or kidney cancer.

The gene calls are TRBV19 and TRBJ1-5; 10 bases agree with TRBD1. This CDR3 region has 15 residues. CDR1 LNHDA and CDR2 SQIVND come from the germline V gene (reference sequence). The V segment lost 6 bases and the J segment 6 bases; nucleotides outside the gene matches: 8. CDR3 sequence: CASSPTGGGGQPQHF. The CDR3 region has the DNA TGTGCCAGTAGCCCGACAGGGGGCGGAGGTCAGCCCCAGCATTTT.

This chain joins TRBV6-1 and TRBJ2-1; 10 bases agree with TRBD2. The junction had 10 bases not matched to a gene; V was cut back by 5 bases and J by 9 bases. CDR1 is MNHNS and CDR2 is SASEGT in the germline V gene. This CDR3 has 15 amino acids. The CDR3 loop reads CASSLPSGRWGEQFF. DNA of the CDR3: TGTGCCAGCAGTCTCCCTAGCGGGAGATGGGGTGAGCAGTTCTTC.

The chain carries TRBV25-1 and TRBJ1-4; 7 bases line up with TRBD1. J gave up 8 bases and V 4 bases, and 10 bases lay outside the gene matches. Germline values: CDR1 MGHDK, CDR2 SYGVNS. The CDR3 totals 15 residues. DNA of the CDR3: TGTGCCAGCAGTGGAAGGGGGCGCCGGGGGGAAAAACTGTTTTTT. This gives the protein CASSGRGRRGEKLFF. Full variable domain (outside the CDR3, taken from reference TRBV25-1 and TRBJ1-4): EADIYQTPRYLVIGTGKKITLECSQTMGHDKMYWYQQDPGMELHLIHYSYGVNSTEKGDLSSESTVSRIRTEHFPLTLESARPSHTSQYLCASSGRGRRGEKLFFGSGTQLSVL.

The rearrangement links TRBV18 to TRBJ2-5; D is unresolved. Trimming took off 1 base at V and 3 bases at J, with 9 bases between the two ends. The germline V gene has CDR1 KGHSH and CDR2 LQKENI. The CDR3 runs to 14 residues. The CDR3 sequence is CASSPRPKEETQYF. CDR3 sequence (DNA): TGTGCCAGCTCACCACGCCCCAAGGAAGAGACCCAGTACTTC.

This chain joins TRBV7-2 and TRBJ2-2; D is possibly TRBD2 (6 bases). Germline CDR1 and CDR2: SGHTA and FQGNSA. The germline V and J ends were trimmed by 7 bases and 0 bases, with 12 bases remaining between them. The CDR3 is 15 residues long. The CDR3 spells CASKISGANTGELFF. The CDR3 region has the DNA TGTGCCAGCAAGATTAGCGGAGCGAACACCGGGGAGCTGTTTTTT.

This clone was seen once. The CDR3 bases are TGTGCCAGCAGTGACCGTTCTCGAGGGAGGGACACTGAAGCTTTCTTT. As protein: CASSDRSRGRDTEAFF. The chain links TRBV2 to TRBJ1-1; D is undetermined. The CDR3 is 16 residues long. Trimming left V 3 bases short and J 3 bases short, with 17 bases between. The germline V gene encodes CDR1 SNHLY and CDR2 FYNNEI.

The genes are TRBV18 and TRBJ1-5; no definite D call. Germline CDR1 reads KGHSH; CDR2 reads LQKENI. The CDR3 contains 13 residues. V was pared by 5 bases and J by 8 bases, with 13 bases between. This chain's CDR3 is CASSNAREKPQHF. The CDR3 DNA follows: TGTGCCAGCTCAAATGCTCGGGAGAAGCCCCAGCATTTT.

The V call is TRBV6-5, the J call TRBJ1-2; no clear D. Germline V lookup: CDR1 MNHEY, CDR2 SVGAGI. The CDR3 is 15 residues long. V was pared by 2 bases and J by 4 bases, with 14 bases between. The CDR3 DNA sequence: TGTGCCAGCAGTTACGGGTTTGCCGTCGGCTATGGCTACACCTTC. Protein: CASSYGFAVGYGYTF.

The chain couples TRBV19 to TRBJ2-2, with 12 bases that match TRBD2. This CDR3 region has 18 residues. The germline gives CDR1 LNHDA, CDR2 SQIVND (reference sequence). V was clipped by 0 bases and J by 4 bases; unmatched bases: 6. The CDR3 here is CASSIDASGGAATGELFF. In DNA form, the CDR3 reads TGTGCCAGTAGTATAGATGCTAGCGGGGGGGCCGCCACCGGGGAGCTGTTTTTT. Filled out from reference TRBV19 and TRBJ2-2, the complete variable domain reads DGGITQSPKYLFRKEGQNVTLSCEQNLNHDAMYWYRQDPGQGLRLIYYSQIVNDFQKGDIAEGYSVSREKKESFPLTVTSAQKNPTAFYLCASSIDASGGAATGELFFGEGSRLTVL.

The chain carries TRBV5-1 and TRBJ2-1; TRBD2 matches at 9 bases. The V segment lost 0 bases and the J segment 5 bases; nucleotides outside the gene matches: 6. CDR3 size: 16 residues. Germline CDR1 SGHRS, CDR2 YFSETQ. The CDR3 sequence: CASSLEAGGRNNEQFF. The CDR3 DNA reads TGCGCCAGCAGCTTGGAAGCGGGGGGCCGAAACAATGAGCAGTTCTTC.

The rearrangement links TRBV5-1 to TRBJ1-2; D gene uncertain. Germline V CDR1 and CDR2: SGHRS, YFSETQ. The CDR3 has 13 amino acids. Trimming stripped 4 bases from V and 0 bases from J, with 7 bases between. The CDR3, as DNA: TGCGCCAGCAGCCTGACACCTAACTATGGCTACACCTTC. Its protein product is CASSLTPNYGYTF.

This clone was seen once. CDR3 region: CASSPRLAGGNEQFF. CDR3 nucleotides: TGTGCCAGCAGCCCTCGACTAGCGGGAGGCAATGAGCAGTTCTTC. The chain recombines TRBV7-9 with TRBJ2-1, with 13 bases aligning to TRBD2. This CDR3 contains 15 residues. CDR1 is SEHNR, CDR2 FQNEAQ, per germline (reference sequence). V dropped 5 bases and J dropped 6; count of bases not matched to a gene: 4.

The V and J genes are TRBV5-4 and TRBJ2-1; TRBD2 aligns across 8 bases. V lost 5 bases to trimming and J lost 9 bases; unmatched junction nucleotides: 16. Germline CDR1 reads SGHNT; CDR2 reads YYREEE (reference sequence). The CDR3 covers 16 residues. CDR3 amino acids: CASREGTRRSVSEQFF. CDR3 coding DNA: TGTGCCAGCAGAGAAGGGACTAGGAGGAGCGTCAGTGAGCAGTTCTTC.

The V and J genes are TRBV7-2 and TRBJ1-1; D unresolved. Germline-derived CDR1 and CDR2 are SGHTA and FQGNSA. The CDR3 runs 16 residues. Trimming took off 2 bases at V and 2 bases at J, with 15 bases between the two ends. CDR3 in DNA: TGTGCCAGCAGCTTAACTCTTCTGAAAGGAAACACTGAAGCTTTCTTT. Residues: CASSLTLLKGNTEAFF.

V and J are TRBV2 and TRBJ1-2, with 12 bases aligning to TRBD1. CDR3 size: 13 residues. V was clipped by 7 bases and J by 8 bases; unmatched bases: 5. The germline V gene has CDR1 SNHLY and CDR2 FYNNEI. This CDR3 is CASMGQGAGGYTF. The DNA of the CDR3 is TGTGCCAGCATGGGACAGGGGGCTGGGGGCTACACCTTC.

This clone was picked up one time. The chain has TRBV6-5 and TRBJ1-5; TRBD1 aligns across 9 bases. The ends lost 6 bases at V and 5 bases at J; junction bases unmatched: 5. Germline CDR1 and CDR2: MNHEY and SVGAGI. CDR3 size: 14 residues. The CDR3, as DNA: TGTGCCAGCAGGACAGGGGGTTCTGATCAGCCCCAGCATTTT. It is translated as CASRTGGSDQPQHF.

Worth noting for this clone: At the DNA level, this CDR3 is encoded by other sequences in the same sample as well. V is TRBV5-1 and J is TRBJ2-5; a possible D gene is TRBD2 (6 bases). V lost 2 bases to trimming and J lost 3 bases, with 8 bases between them. Looked up from germline, CDR1 is SGHRS and CDR2 is YFSETQ. This CDR3 is built from 13 residues. CDR3 in amino acids: CASSLASEETQYF. The CDR3 nucleotides are TGCGCCAGCAGCTTAGCTAGCGAAGAGACCCAGTACTTC.

The rearrangement links TRBV5-1 to TRBJ2-5; D is perhaps TRBD2 (7 bases). CDR3 size: 14 residues. Trimming cost V 5 bases and J 3 bases, with 14 bases left between them. Germline V CDR1 and CDR2: SGHRS, YFSETQ. CDR3 loop: CASSRWGGEETQYF. In DNA, the CDR3 is TGCGCCAGCAGTCGGTGGGGGGGCGAAGAGACCCAGTACTTC.

Only a few counts were recorded for this clone. The rearrangement joins TRBV30 to TRBJ2-2; D is perhaps TRBD2 (5 bases). This CDR3 contains 13 residues. The germline gives CDR1 GTSNPN, CDR2 SVGIG (reference sequence). Trimming took off 0 bases at V and 7 bases at J, with 9 bases between the two ends. The CDR3 region has the DNA TGTGCCTGGAGTGTACGGAGGAGCGGGGAGCTGTTTTTT. The encoded protein is CAWSVRRSGELFF.

The chain carries TRBV21-1 and TRBJ2-3. TRBV21-1 is designated a pseudogene. This CDR3 is built from 13 residues. CDR3 amino acids: CASSKAGTDTQYF. In DNA form, the CDR3 reads TGTGCCAGCAGCAAAGCGGGCACAGATACGCAGTATTTT.

This chain links TRBV6-5 with TRBJ2-1; D unclear. Trimming took 5 bases from V and 1 from J, leaving 12 bases between them. The CDR3 loop spans 15 amino acids. CDR1 MNHEY and CDR2 SVGAGI come from the germline V gene. The CDR3 DNA reads TGTGCCAGCAGTCCCCAGGAACCTTCCTACAATGAGCAGTTCTTC. Amino acid sequence: CASSPQEPSYNEQFF.

The rearrangement links TRBV7-9 to TRBJ1-1; D unclear. Germline CDR1 and CDR2: SEHNR and FQNEAQ (reference sequence). The CDR3 is 15 residues long. The V gene lost 5 bases and the J gene lost 4 bases, with 17 bases spanning the gap. CDR3 nucleotide sequence: TGTGCCAGCAGCGAAGGCCCGGGGTTTCGCACTGAAGCTTTCTTT. The encoded protein is CASSEGPGFRTEAFF.

V gene TRBV6-5 combines with J gene TRBJ1-5, with D unresolved. Trimming stripped 8 bases from V and 4 bases from J, with 12 bases between. CDR3 length: 13 amino acids. The germline V gene encodes CDR1 MNHEY and CDR2 SVGAGI. CDR3 loop: CASAVTPNQPQHF. The CDR3 bases are TGTGCCAGCGCGGTGACCCCGAATCAGCCCCAGCATTTT.

The V and J genes are TRBV7-2 and TRBJ2-7; D ambiguous. The CDR3 contains 14 residues. Germline CDR1 and CDR2: SGHTA and FQGNSA. V was pared by 1 base and J by 4 bases, with 11 bases between. The CDR3 is CASSLGGPRYEQYF. The CDR3 nucleotides read TGTGCCAGCAGCTTAGGCGGACCACGTTACGAGCAGTACTTC.

This clone was observed once. The V call is TRBV2, the J call TRBJ2-7; no firm D call. Per germline, CDR1 SNHLY and CDR2 FYNNEI. CDR3 length: 11 amino acids. V was shortened by 4 bases and J by 3 bases, with 4 bases between the two germline ends. The CDR3 DNA reads as TGTGCCAGCAGTGCTAACTACGAGCAGTACTTC. This codes for CASSANYEQYF.

This sequence joins TRBV11-2 and TRBJ2-7, with 9 bases matching TRBD1. In germline, CDR1 is SGHAT, CDR2 FQNNGV. The CDR3 sequence is 15 residues long. With V trimmed by 6 bases and J by 3 bases, 9 bases remained unmatched. The CDR3 loop is CASSLLAGQGYEQYF. CDR3 DNA sequence: TGTGCCAGCAGTTTGTTGGCGGGACAGGGCTACGAGCAGTACTTC.

The CDR3 DNA is TGTGCCAGCAGCCGAACTACAGAGAACACTGAAGCTTTCTTT. Protein product: CASSRTTENTEAFF. The V call is TRBV11-1, the J call TRBJ1-1; D not resolved. Deletions cut 5 bases from V and 1 base from J, with 11 bases between. The CDR3 length is 14 residues. CDR1 SGHAT and CDR2 FQDESV come from the germline V gene (reference sequence).